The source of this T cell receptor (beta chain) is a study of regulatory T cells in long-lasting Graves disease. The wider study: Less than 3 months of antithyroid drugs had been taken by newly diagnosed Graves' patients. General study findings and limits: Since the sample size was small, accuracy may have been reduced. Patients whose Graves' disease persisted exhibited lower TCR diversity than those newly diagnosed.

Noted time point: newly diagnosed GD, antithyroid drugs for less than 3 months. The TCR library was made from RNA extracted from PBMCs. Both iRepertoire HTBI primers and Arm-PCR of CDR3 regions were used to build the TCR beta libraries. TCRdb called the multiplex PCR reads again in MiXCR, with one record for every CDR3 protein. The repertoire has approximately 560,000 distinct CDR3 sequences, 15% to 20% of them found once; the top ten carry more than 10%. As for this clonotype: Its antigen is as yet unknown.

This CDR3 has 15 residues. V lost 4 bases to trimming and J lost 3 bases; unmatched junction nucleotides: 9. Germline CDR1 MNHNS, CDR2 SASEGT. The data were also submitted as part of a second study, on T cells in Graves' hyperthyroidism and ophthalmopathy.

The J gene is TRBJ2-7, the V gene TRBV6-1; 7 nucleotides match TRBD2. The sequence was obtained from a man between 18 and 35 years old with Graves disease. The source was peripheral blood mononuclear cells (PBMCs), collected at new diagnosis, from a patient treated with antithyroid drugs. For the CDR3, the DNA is TGTGCCAGCAGTGGGGGAGGGAGGAACCGCTACGAGCAGTACTTC. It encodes CASSGGGRNRYEQYF.